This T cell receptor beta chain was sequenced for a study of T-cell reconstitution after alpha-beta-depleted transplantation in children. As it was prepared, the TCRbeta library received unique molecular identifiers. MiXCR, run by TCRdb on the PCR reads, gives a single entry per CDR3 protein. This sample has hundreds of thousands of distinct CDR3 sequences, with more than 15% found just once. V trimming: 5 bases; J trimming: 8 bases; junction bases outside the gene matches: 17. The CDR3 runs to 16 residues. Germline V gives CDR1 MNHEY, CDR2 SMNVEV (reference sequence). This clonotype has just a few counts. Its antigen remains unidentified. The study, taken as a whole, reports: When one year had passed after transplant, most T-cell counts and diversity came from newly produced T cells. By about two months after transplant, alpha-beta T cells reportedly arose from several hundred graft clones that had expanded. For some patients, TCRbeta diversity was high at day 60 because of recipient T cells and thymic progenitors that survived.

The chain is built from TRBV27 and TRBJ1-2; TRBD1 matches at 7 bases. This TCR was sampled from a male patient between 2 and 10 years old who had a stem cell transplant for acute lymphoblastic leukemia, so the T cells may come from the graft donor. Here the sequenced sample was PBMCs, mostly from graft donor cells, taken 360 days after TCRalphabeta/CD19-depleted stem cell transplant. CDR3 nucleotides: TGTGCCAGCAGTCCAACCTGGGGGCAGGGGGGCGGCGGCTACACCTTC. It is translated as CASSPTWGQGGGGYTF.